This entry describes one TCR beta chain. Its antigen is unknown. Assay: immunoSEQ multiplex PCR; the TCRdb copy retains only in-frame clones and omits some. The repertoire consists of about 81,000 clones, with less than 90% occurring once and the leading ten covering roughly 0.35%. This sample was included in a study of graft-versus-host responses after intestinal transplantation. Overall study results and limits: Those patients showing graft-donor T cell macrochimerism displayed high graft-versus-host to host-versus-graft clonal ratios in allografts. Recipient marrow held GvH clones, some first seen in ileum or blood.

The V and J ends lost 7 bases and 7 bases, in that order; junction bases with no gene match: 9. Germline V gives CDR1 SNHLY, CDR2 FYNNEI. The CDR3 is made up of 15 amino acids. This specimen consisted of unstimulated CD4+ T cells sorted from spleen or lymph node cells, obtained before intestinal transplant. This chain joins TRBV2 and TRBJ2-2; 10 bases are shared with TRBD1. This sequence was found in a human donor who received an intestinal transplant. CDR3 DNA: TGTGCCAGCAACCAAGACAGGGGGCGTATCGGGGAGCTGTTTTTT. As protein: CASNQDRGRIGELFF.